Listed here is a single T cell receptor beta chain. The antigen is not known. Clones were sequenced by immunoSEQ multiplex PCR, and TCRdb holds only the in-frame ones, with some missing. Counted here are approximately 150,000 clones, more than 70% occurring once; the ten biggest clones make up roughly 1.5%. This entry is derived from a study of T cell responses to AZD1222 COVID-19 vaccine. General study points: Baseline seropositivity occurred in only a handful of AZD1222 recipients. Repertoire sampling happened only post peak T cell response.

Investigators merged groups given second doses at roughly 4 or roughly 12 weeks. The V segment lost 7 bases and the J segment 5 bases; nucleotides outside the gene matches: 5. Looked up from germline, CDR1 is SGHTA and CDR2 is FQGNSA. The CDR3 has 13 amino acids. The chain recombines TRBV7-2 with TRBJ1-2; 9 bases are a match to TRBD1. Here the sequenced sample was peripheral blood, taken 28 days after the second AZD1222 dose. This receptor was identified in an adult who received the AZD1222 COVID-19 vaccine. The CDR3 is CASTSGTGYGYTF. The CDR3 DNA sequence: TGTGCCAGCACGTCCGGGACAGGGTATGGCTACACCTTC.